The sequence of this T cell receptor (beta chain) was determined in a study of OX40 agonist ivuxolimab in advanced cancers. Whole-study context: The patients received agonistic anti-OX40 (CD134) antibody ivuxolimab. There were three patients with partial responses, one having hepatocellular carcinoma and two cutaneous melanoma.

Study-wide findings and caveats: Clonal expansion from baseline to week 6 occurred in both CD4+ and CD8+ T cells.

Assay: immunoSEQ multiplex PCR; the TCRdb copy retains only in-frame clones and omits some. In the table there are 85,000 to 95,000 clones, approximately 89% of which are singletons. Comments on this clone: Its antigen is as yet unknown.

Cycle 7 day 1, cycle 4 day 1, and baseline were the timepoints at which blood was sampled. This clonotype originated in an adult with an advanced solid tumor such as melanoma, head and neck, liver or kidney cancer. The sample here was CD4+ or CD8+ T cells sorted from blood, taken in a trial of the OX40 agonist ivuxolimab.

The CDR3 nucleotides are TGTGCCAGTACCCCCGGGACTAAGAACACCGGGGAGCTGTTTTTT. Encoded protein: CASTPGTKNTGELFF. The J gene is TRBJ2-2, the V gene TRBV19; 7 bases are shared with TRBD2. The CDR3 is 15 residues long. From germline, CDR1 is LNHDA and CDR2 SQIVND (reference sequence). Trimming took 7 bases from V and 1 from J; bases not matched to a gene: 6. The full variable domain, its missing parts supplied by reference TRBV19 and TRBJ2-2, is DGGITQSPKYLFRKEGQNVTLSCEQNLNHDAMYWYRQDPGQGLRLIYYSQIVNDFQKGDIAEGYSVSREKKESFPLTVTSAQKNPTAFYLCASTPGTKNTGELFFGEGSRLTVL.